The 11 T cell receptor beta chains given below trace back to one sample, sequenced in a study of blood T cell repertoires in COVID-19. Only in-frame clones appear in the TCRdb table, and some are missing; sequencing was by immunoSEQ multiplex PCR. The table lists around 170,000 clones, 86% of them singletons. The source material was peripheral blood. These receptor sequences come from a man aged 50-59 years with active or convalescent COVID-19.

Only a few counts were recorded for this clone. The V gene is TRBV6-4, the J gene TRBJ2-3; 8 bases are a match to TRBD2. The CDR3 spans 15 residues. The V and J ends lost 6 bases and 0 bases, in that order; junction bases with no gene match: 5. The germline V gene has CDR1 MRHNA and CDR2 SNTAGT. CDR3 nucleotide sequence: TGTGCCAGCAGCACTAGCGGCCATAGCACAGATACGCAGTATTTT. This codes for CASSTSGHSTDTQYF.

The V and J genes are TRBV5-4 and TRBJ2-3; perhaps TRBD1 as D (5 bases). Trimming removed 3 bases from V and 3 bases from J, with 20 bases in between. The CDR3 spans 17 residues. Germline V gives CDR1 SGHNT, CDR2 YYREEE (reference sequence). The CDR3 DNA reads TGTGCCAGCAGCTCCATCAGGGCCCTCCAAAAAACAGATACGCAGTATTTT. It is translated as CASSSIRALQKTDTQYF. The variable domain in full, with the rest retrieved from reference TRBV5-4 and TRBJ2-3, is ETGVTQSPTHLIKTRGQQVTLRCSSQSGHNTVSWYQQALGQGPQFIFQYYREEENGRGNFPPRFSGLQFPNYSSELNVNALELDDSALYLCASSSIRALQKTDTQYFGPGTRLTVL.

The rearrangement links TRBV29-1 to TRBJ1-4, with TRBD1 matching 9 bases. The CDR3 is 13 amino acids. With V trimmed by 7 bases and J by 5 bases, 5 bases remained unmatched. Germline CDR1 SQVTM, CDR2 ANQGSEA. DNA for the CDR3: TGCAGCGCTGAGGGGACAGGGAATGAAAAACTGTTTTTT. Its translation: CSAEGTGNEKLFF.

The chain is built from TRBV19 and TRBJ1-4, with TRBD1 identical over 7 bases. This CDR3 spans 15 amino acids. Losses at the gene ends were 5 bases for V and 4 bases for J; bases not matched to a gene: 7. Germline assignment: CDR1 LNHDA and CDR2 SQIVND (reference sequence). The CDR3 nucleotides read TGTGCCAGTAGTGAGCCGGGACAGAGTAATGAAAAACTGTTTTTT. It encodes CASSEPGQSNEKLFF.

CDR3 nucleotide sequence: TGCGCCAGATTACAGGGTACGGAGGCTGAAGCTTTCTTT. It encodes CARLQGTEAEAFF. V and J are TRBV10-1 and TRBJ1-1, with TRBD1 as a possible D gene (6 bases). CDR1 is WNHNN, CDR2 SYGVQD, per germline (reference sequence). This CDR3 has 13 amino acids. Trimming stripped 9 bases from V and 6 bases from J, with 17 bases between.

V gene TRBV7-9 combines with J gene TRBJ1-2; D remains unclear. From germline, CDR1 is SEHNR and CDR2 FQNEAQ (reference sequence). CDR3 length equals 11 residues. V was cut by 5 bases and J by 3 bases, with 4 bases left in between. CDR3 DNA sequence: TGTGCCAGCAGCCAGGACTATGGCTACACCTTC. Protein sequence: CASSQDYGYTF.

This chain connects TRBV19 to TRBJ1-6; D gene ambiguous. Per germline, CDR1 LNHDA and CDR2 SQIVND (reference sequence). The length of the CDR3 is 15 residues. V dropped 3 bases and J dropped 7 bases, with 13 bases sitting between them. As DNA, the CDR3 is TGTGCCAGTAGTATGGATCATGCAGGAAATTCACCCCTCCACTTT. Its protein product is CASSMDHAGNSPLHF.

The chain is built from TRBV11-1 and TRBJ1-6; maybe TRBD1 (5 bases). This CDR3 region has 13 residues. Germline V CDR1 and CDR2: SGHAT, FQDESV (reference sequence). Trimming took 2 bases from V and 8 from J, leaving 7 bases between them. The CDR3 region is CASSLLGDSPLHF. In DNA, the CDR3 is TGTGCCAGCAGCTTACTAGGGGATTCACCCCTCCACTTT.

V gene TRBV5-4 combines with J gene TRBJ2-7; 10 bases are shared with TRBD1. In germline, CDR1 is SGHNT, CDR2 YYREEE (reference sequence). The CDR3 is made up of 15 amino acids. The trim removed 4 bases at V and 3 bases at J, leaving 7 bases unmatched. DNA for the CDR3: TGTGCCAGCAGCATGACAGGGGGCATGAACTACGAGCAGTACTTC. It yields the protein CASSMTGGMNYEQYF.

For the CDR3, the DNA is TGTGCCAGTAGTATAGCATGGAGGGGAATGAACACCGGGGAGCTGTTTTTT. It encodes CASSIAWRGMNTGELFF. The rearrangement joins TRBV19 to TRBJ2-2; the D gene is possibly TRBD2 (6 bases). CDR1 is LNHDA and CDR2 is SQIVND in the germline V gene (reference sequence). Trimming shortened V by 1 base and J by 1 base, and 13 bases separated the two germline ends. The CDR3 runs 17 residues.

This chain connects TRBV19 to TRBJ1-2, with D possibly TRBD1 on 5 matching bases. Deletions cut 7 bases from V and 4 bases from J, with 19 bases between. Germline assignment: CDR1 LNHDA and CDR2 SQIVND (reference sequence). The CDR3 runs 15 residues. CDR3 sequence (DNA): TGTGCCAGTATCCCTTCGACAGCCTCTTCCTATGGCTACACCTTC. Its translation is CASIPSTASSYGYTF.